The 17 T cell receptor beta chains presented below share a single source sample, sequenced in a study of T-cell memory formation after mild COVID-19. From the 5' RACE reads, TCRdb called clonotypes with MiXCR, one entry per CDR3 protein. The sample holds approximately 99,000 distinct CDR3 sequences; 18% are singletons and the top ten take around 5.5%. Specimen: PBMCs or a T cell subset sorted from them (not recorded which). The receptor set was obtained from a man aged 18 to 30 who had mild COVID-19 (a few samples of this study predate the infection). Cell type and time point are not known.

This clonotype was recorded a few times. The chain employs TRBV6-5 and TRBJ2-5, with D tentatively TRBD1 or TRBD2 (5 bases each). From germline, CDR1 is MNHEY and CDR2 SVGAGI. CDR3 length: 11 residues. Trimming took off 9 bases at V and 6 bases at J, with 11 bases between the two ends. CDR3 nucleotide sequence: TGTGCCAGTGGGGGAAGGCAGACCCAGTACTTC. The encoded protein is CASGGRQTQYF.

In its sample, this clonotype was seen a few times. This chain connects TRBV5-1 to TRBJ2-2; 9 positions agree with TRBD1. V was clipped by 2 bases and J by 4 bases; unmatched bases: 3. The CDR3 is 15 residues long. Germline CDR1 and CDR2: SGHRS and YFSETQ. CDR3 in amino acids: CASSFPTGGTGELFF. Written as DNA, the CDR3 is TGCGCCAGCAGCTTCCCGACAGGGGGCACCGGGGAGCTGTTTTTT.

The V gene is TRBV13, the J gene TRBJ2-7, with a weak D call TRBD1 (7 bases). The V gene's germline CDR1 is PRHDT and CDR2 FYEKMQ (reference sequence). The V end was cut by 10 bases, the J end by 5 bases, with 15 bases between. This CDR3 is built from 12 residues. CDR3 region: CATTRGVHEQYF. The DNA of the CDR3 is TGTGCCACGACCAGGGGGGTCCACGAGCAGTACTTC.

A few counts support this clonotype. This rearrangement joins TRBV20-1 to TRBJ2-1; D is perhaps TRBD2 (6 bases). This CDR3 has 12 amino acids. Germline assignment: CDR1 DFQATT and CDR2 SNEGSKA (reference sequence). The V and J ends lost 6 bases and 6 bases respectively, with 12 bases between them. The CDR3 loop is CSAGPSANEQFF. The CDR3 region has the DNA TGCAGTGCCGGACCTAGCGCCAATGAGCAGTTCTTC.

This clonotype was observed many times. The rearrangement links TRBV20-1 to TRBJ2-5; TRBD2 matches 13 bases. Germline loops: CDR1 DFQATT, CDR2 SNEGSKA (reference sequence). The ends lost 0 bases at V and 4 bases at J; junction bases unmatched: 5. This CDR3 has 16 amino acids. CDR3 protein: CSARDWTSGGGETQYF. The CDR3 DNA sequence: TGCAGTGCTAGAGATTGGACTAGCGGGGGAGGAGAGACCCAGTACTTC.

This clonotype was picked up many times. The chain links TRBV7-2 to TRBJ2-3; TRBD1 matches at 7 bases. J gave up 6 bases and V 5 bases, and 8 bases lay outside the gene matches. CDR3 length: 14 amino acids. Germline loops: CDR1 SGHTA, CDR2 FQGNSA. The DNA of the CDR3 is TGTGCCAGCAGCCCCTCAGGGGGTCCGGATACGCAGTATTTT. Protein: CASSPSGGPDTQYF.

The V and J genes are TRBV5-1 and TRBJ2-1, with 7 positions matching TRBD1. With V trimmed by 1 base and J by 3 bases, 10 bases remained unmatched. This CDR3 is 17 amino acids long. The germline gives CDR1 SGHRS, CDR2 YFSETQ. For the CDR3, the DNA is TGCGCCAGCAGCTTGAGTCCGACAGGGATTAACTACAATGAGCAGTTCTTC. As protein: CASSLSPTGINYNEQFF.

The chain recombines TRBV4-3 with TRBJ2-3, with 7 bases matching TRBD2. The J segment lost 2 bases and the V segment lost 4 bases, leaving 9 bases of the junction unmatched. CDR1 is LGHNA, CDR2 YSLEER, per germline. The CDR3 spans 16 residues. CDR3 nucleotide sequence: TGCGCCAGCAGCCTCTGGGCTAGCGGTTTCACAGATACGCAGTATTTT. It translates to CASSLWASGFTDTQYF.

V is TRBV12-3 or TRBV12-4 and J is TRBJ2-1; 8 bases agree with TRBD2. The CDR3 sequence is 16 residues long. V was clipped by 4 bases and J by 3 bases; unmatched bases: 8. In DNA, the CDR3 is TGTGCCAGCAGTTCCCGAACCGGGACTAGCTACAATGAGCAGTTCTTC. It translates to CASSSRTGTSYNEQFF.

This clonotype was counted a few times. The chain uses TRBV15 and TRBJ1-6, with 8 nucleotides matching TRBD1. Germline CDR1 reads LNHNV; CDR2 reads YYDKDF (reference sequence). The CDR3 consists of 15 residues. Germline trimming cut 1 base from V and 6 bases from J; bases unmatched to any gene: 2. CDR3 DNA sequence: TGTGCCACCAGCAGAGGGACAGGGATTAATTCACCCCTCCACTTT. Its translation is CATSRGTGINSPLHF.

The V and J genes are TRBV18 and TRBJ1-1, with D unclear. V lost 2 bases, J lost 1 base, and 11 bases lay in between. The CDR3 covers 15 residues. The germline V gene encodes CDR1 KGHSH and CDR2 LQKENI. The CDR3 protein is CASSPRQARNTEAFF. CDR3 in DNA: TGTGCCAGCTCACCAAGGCAGGCCAGGAACACTGAAGCTTTCTTT.

This clonotype has ten or more counts. The chain's CDR3 is CASSFYSGYEQYV. The CDR3 coding sequence is TGTGCCAGCAGCTTTTATAGCGGCTACGAGCAGTACGTC. The genes are TRBV5-6 and TRBJ2-7, with TRBD2 as a possible D gene (6 bases). CDR1 SGHDT and CDR2 YYEEEE come from the germline V gene. V was cut by 2 bases and J by 3 bases, with 9 bases left in between. This CDR3 comprises 13 residues.

The chain combines TRBV27 with TRBJ1-1; D is perhaps TRBD1 (5 bases). Germline loops: CDR1 MNHEY, CDR2 SMNVEV (reference sequence). With 3 bases removed from V and 0 bases from J, the gap between germline ends came to 20 bases. There are 18 residues in the CDR3. CDR3 region: CASSFEGAGRGVNTEAFF. The CDR3 nucleotides read TGTGCCAGCAGTTTCGAAGGGGCAGGGAGGGGAGTGAACACTGAAGCTTTCTTT.

This clonotype has more than one count but fewer than ten. The chain couples TRBV7-2 to TRBJ2-5; TRBD2 aligns across 8 bases. V lost 5 bases and J lost 5; bases outside the gene matches: 13. This CDR3 contains 16 residues. Germline CDR1 and CDR2: SGHTA and FQGNSA. This chain's CDR3 is CASSAPAGGTRETQYF. In nucleotides, the CDR3 is TGTGCCAGCAGCGCTCCGGCGGGGGGTACACGCGAGACCCAGTACTTC.

This rearrangement joins TRBV3-2 to TRBJ2-7. TRBV3-2 is listed as a pseudogene. The CDR3 runs 15 residues. For the CDR3, the DNA is TGTGCCAGCAGCCAACTGGTGGGGAGCTCCTACGAGCAGTACGTC. Amino acid sequence: CASSQLVGSSYEQYV.

The V and J genes are TRBV14 and TRBJ1-2; 8 bases match TRBD1. The CDR3 runs 14 residues. The V and J ends lost 3 bases and 8 bases, in that order; junction bases with no gene match: 8. CDR1 SGHDN and CDR2 FVKESK come from the germline V gene. CDR3 coding DNA: TGTGCCAGCAGCCAGTTCGACAGGGGTCGAGGCTACACCTTC. Translated: CASSQFDRGRGYTF.

V gene TRBV7-9 combines with J gene TRBJ1-1; tentatively, D is TRBD1 (5 bases). The CDR3 is 15 residues long. V was trimmed by 4 bases and J by 1 base, leaving 13 bases between them. CDR1 SEHNR and CDR2 FQNEAQ come from the germline V gene (reference sequence). The CDR3 sequence is CASSSGSGGNTEAFF. In DNA form, the CDR3 reads TGTGCCAGCAGCTCCGGTTCGGGGGGGAACACTGAAGCTTTCTTT.